Listed here are 13 T cell receptor beta chains from one sample, sequenced in a study of regulatory T cells in long-lasting Graves disease. Relying on iRepertoire HTBI primers and Arm-PCR of CDR3 regions, the team built TCR beta libraries. TCRdb itself ran the multiplex PCR reads through MiXCR, one entry per CDR3 protein. The top ten clones hold over 9% of a sample with around 480,000 distinct CDR3 sequences, roughly 15% of them seen once. Documented time point: newly diagnosed GD, antithyroid drugs for less than 3 months. PBMCs provided the RNA from which the TCR library was made. This sample was shared with a second study, whose subject was T cells in Graves' hyperthyroidism and ophthalmopathy.

The sequences come from peripheral blood mononuclear cells (PBMCs), collected at new diagnosis, from a patient treated with antithyroid drugs. The receptors shown here come from a man aged 40-55 years with Graves disease.

This clonotype showed up many times. The V and J genes are TRBV28 and TRBJ2-5; TRBD1 aligns across 8 bases. The CDR3 spans 15 residues. From germline, CDR1 is MDHEN and CDR2 SYDVKM. With 4 bases clipped from V and 5 bases from J, the junction kept 9 bases outside the gene matches. CDR3 sequence: CASSSTRDRMETQYF. The CDR3 coding sequence is TGTGCCAGCAGTTCGACTCGGGACAGGATGGAGACCCAGTACTTC.

This chain links TRBV19 with TRBJ2-7, with 12 bases matching TRBD1. The junction had 4 bases not matched to a gene; V was cut back by 5 bases and J by 2 bases. Germline V gene sequence: CDR1 LNHDA, CDR2 SQIVND (reference sequence). This CDR3 is built from 15 residues. DNA for the CDR3: TGTGCCAGTAGTGCGGGGACAGGGGGCACCTACGAGCAGTACTTC. Its translation: CASSAGTGGTYEQYF. The variable domain in full, completed from reference TRBV19 and TRBJ2-7, reads DGGITQSPKYLFRKEGQNVTLSCEQNLNHDAMYWYRQDPGQGLRLIYYSQIVNDFQKGDIAEGYSVSREKKESFPLTVTSAQKNPTAFYLCASSAGTGGTYEQYFGPGTRLTVT.

The gene calls are TRBV30 and TRBJ1-5, with D possibly TRBD1 on 5 matching bases. V lost 2 bases to trimming and J lost 7 bases, with 12 bases between them. Germline values: CDR1 GTSNPN, CDR2 SVGIG (reference sequence). The CDR3 consists of 13 residues. The CDR3 reads CAWSLGGGQPQHF. The CDR3 coding sequence is TGTGCCTGGAGTCTGGGGGGAGGACAGCCCCAGCATTTT.

This clonotype was recorded a few times. The J gene is TRBJ1-5, the V gene TRBV28, with TRBD1 matching 7 bases. The germline V gene has CDR1 MDHEN and CDR2 SYDVKM. CDR3 length: 16 residues. J gave up 3 bases and V 6 bases, and 11 bases lay outside the gene matches. Here the CDR3 reads CASRYSGTALNQPQHF. In DNA form, the CDR3 reads TGTGCCAGCAGATACTCCGGGACAGCCCTCAATCAGCCCCAGCATTTT. The full variable domain, in which reference TRBV28 and TRBJ1-5 provide the parts outside the CDR3, is DVKVTQSSRYLVKRTGEKVFLECVQDMDHENMFWYRQDPGLGLRLIYFSYDVKMKEKGDIPEGYSVSREKKERFSLILESASTNQTSMYLCASRYSGTALNQPQHFGDGTRLSIL.

This clonotype was detected many times. The V call is TRBV7-9, the J call TRBJ1-1, with unresolved D. CDR3 length equals 12 residues. From germline, CDR1 is SEHNR and CDR2 FQNEAQ (reference sequence). Trimming pared 5 bases from V and 6 bases from J, leaving 10 bases between. This chain's CDR3 is CASSRGYSEAFF. The CDR3 DNA follows: TGTGCCAGCAGCAGAGGGTACTCTGAAGCTTTCTTT.

This clonotype was seen a few times. The rearrangement links TRBV25-1 to TRBJ1-2; 10 bases are a match to TRBD1. Germline values: CDR1 MGHDK, CDR2 SYGVNS. J gave up 4 bases and V 3 bases, and 5 bases lay outside the gene matches. This CDR3 has 15 amino acids. CDR3 in DNA: TGTGCCAGCAGTGAGTTGACAGGGGGCTTCTATGGCTACACCTTC. Translation gives CASSELTGGFYGYTF.

The table lists this clonotype with many counts. V is TRBV5-1 and J is TRBJ2-1; 7 nucleotides align to TRBD1. Germline V CDR1 and CDR2: SGHRS, YFSETQ. The CDR3 is 14 residues long. The ends lost 4 bases at V and 8 bases at J; junction bases unmatched: 9. CDR3 bases: TGCGCCAGCAGCACTTCCGGGACAGCCCATGAGCAGTTCTTC. As protein: CASSTSGTAHEQFF. The full variable domain, completed using reference TRBV5-1 and TRBJ2-1, is KAGVTQTPRYLIKTRGQQVTLSCSPISGHRSVSWYQQTPGQGLQFLFEYFSETQRNKGNFPGRFSGRQFSNSRSEMNVSTLELGDSALYLCASSTSGTAHEQFFGPGTRLTVL.

This clonotype was seen repeatedly, ten times or more. The chain recombines TRBV3-1 with TRBJ2-7, with D possibly being TRBD2 (6 bases). Germline CDR1 and CDR2: LGHDT and YNNKEL (reference sequence). This CDR3 has 15 residues. V lost 1 base, J lost 7 bases, and 17 bases lay in between. The DNA for the CDR3 is TGTGCCAGCAGCCAAGCAGCGGGCGGGATCTGGGAGCAGTACTTC. This encodes CASSQAAGGIWEQYF.

This clonotype was detected many times. The rearrangement joins TRBV2 to TRBJ2-7; D is undetermined. V gave up 7 bases and J gave up 5 bases, with 9 bases separating them. The germline V gene encodes CDR1 SNHLY and CDR2 FYNNEI. CDR3 length: 11 residues. The CDR3 DNA reads TGTGCCAGCAAGGGCGCTCACGAGCAGTACTTC. Translating it yields CASKGAHEQYF.

This clonotype was recorded a few times. This chain uses TRBV18 with TRBJ2-7, with 16 bases fitting TRBD2. Germline V gives CDR1 KGHSH, CDR2 LQKENI. This CDR3 is built from 17 residues. V gave up 3 bases and J gave up 3 bases; unmatched junction bases: 5. CDR3: CASSPGTSGRGFYEQYF. The CDR3 DNA sequence: TGTGCCAGCTCACCCGGGACTAGCGGGAGGGGATTCTACGAGCAGTACTTC.

The CDR3 DNA is TGTGCCACCAGTGGTCCCACAGGGTTCCTTCGCACAGATACGCAGTATTTT. Translated, it gives CATSGPTGFLRTDTQYF. The rearrangement links TRBV24-1 to TRBJ2-3; tentatively, D is TRBD1 (6 bases). CDR1 is KGHDR and CDR2 is SFDVKD in the germline V gene. V lost 5 bases, J lost 1 base, and 18 bases lay in between. This CDR3 contains 17 residues.

Ten or more counts support this clonotype. This CDR3 is CASSQNPPGGTTDTQYF. Written as DNA, the CDR3 is TGTGCCAGCAGCCAGAACCCTCCGGGCGGGACCACAGATACGCAGTATTTT. This rearrangement joins TRBV3-1 to TRBJ2-3; the D gene is possibly TRBD2 (6 bases). Trimming took off 3 bases at V and 2 bases at J, with 18 bases between the two ends. Germline V CDR1 and CDR2: LGHDT, YNNKEL (reference sequence). There are 17 residues in the CDR3.

The sample holds a few counts of this clonotype. J is TRBJ2-7 and V is TRBV10-1; D not certain. The CDR3 loop spans 14 amino acids. V was cut by 3 bases and J by 3 bases, with 12 bases left in between. Germline V gene sequence: CDR1 WNHNN, CDR2 SYGVQD (reference sequence). This CDR3 reads CASSETRQFYEQYF. Here the CDR3 DNA reads TGCGCCAGCAGTGAAACCCGGCAGTTCTACGAGCAGTACTTC.